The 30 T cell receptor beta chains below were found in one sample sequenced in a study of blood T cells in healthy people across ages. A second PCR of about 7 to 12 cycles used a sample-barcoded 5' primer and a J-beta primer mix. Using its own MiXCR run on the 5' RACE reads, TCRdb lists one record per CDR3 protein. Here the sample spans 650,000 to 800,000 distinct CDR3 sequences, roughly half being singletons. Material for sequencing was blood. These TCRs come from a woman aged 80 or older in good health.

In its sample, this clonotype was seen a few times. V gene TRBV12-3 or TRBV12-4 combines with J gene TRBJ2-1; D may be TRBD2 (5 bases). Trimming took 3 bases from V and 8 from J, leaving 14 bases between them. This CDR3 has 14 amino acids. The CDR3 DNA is TGTGCCAGCAGTTTGGCTGACCCCGGGGATGAGCAGTTCTTC. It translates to CASSLADPGDEQFF.

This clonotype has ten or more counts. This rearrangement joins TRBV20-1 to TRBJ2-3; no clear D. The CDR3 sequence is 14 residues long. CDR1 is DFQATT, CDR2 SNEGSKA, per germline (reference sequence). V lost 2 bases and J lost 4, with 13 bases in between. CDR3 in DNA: TGCAGTGCTAGACCGACGTTAACAGCAGATACGCAGTATTTT. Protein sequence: CSARPTLTADTQYF.

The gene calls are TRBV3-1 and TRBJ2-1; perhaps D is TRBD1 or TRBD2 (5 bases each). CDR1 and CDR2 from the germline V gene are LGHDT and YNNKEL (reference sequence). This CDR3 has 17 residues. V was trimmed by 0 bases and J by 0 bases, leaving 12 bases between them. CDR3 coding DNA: TGTGCCAGCAGCCAAGATTTCGGGACCCTCTCCTACAATGAGCAGTTCTTC. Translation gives CASSQDFGTLSYNEQFF.

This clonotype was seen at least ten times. CDR3 DNA: TGTGCCAGCACCATGAAGGGAAGAGCGAACACCGGGGAGCTGTTTTTT. It yields the protein CASTMKGRANTGELFF. The genes are TRBV6-5 and TRBJ2-2; no clear D. Germline V gene lookup returns CDR1 MNHEY and CDR2 SVGAGI. This CDR3 has 16 residues. Trimming cost V 7 bases and J 0 bases, with 15 bases left between them.

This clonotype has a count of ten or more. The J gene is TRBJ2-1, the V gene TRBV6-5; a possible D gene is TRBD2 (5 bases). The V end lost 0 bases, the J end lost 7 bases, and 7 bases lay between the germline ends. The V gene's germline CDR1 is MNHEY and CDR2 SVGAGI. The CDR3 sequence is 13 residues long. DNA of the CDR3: TGTGCCAGCAGTTACTCGATAGCGAATGAGCAGTTCTTC. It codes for CASSYSIANEQFF.

This CDR3 reads CASSLGGATQETQYF. CDR3 nucleotide sequence: TGCGCCAGCAGCTTGGGTGGGGCGACCCAAGAGACCCAGTACTTC. The chain couples TRBV5-1 to TRBJ2-5, with D possibly TRBD1 on 5 matching bases. Germline V gene data show CDR1 as SGHRS and CDR2 as YFSETQ. CDR3 length: 15 amino acids. With 0 bases removed from V and 1 base from J, the gap between germline ends came to 10 bases.

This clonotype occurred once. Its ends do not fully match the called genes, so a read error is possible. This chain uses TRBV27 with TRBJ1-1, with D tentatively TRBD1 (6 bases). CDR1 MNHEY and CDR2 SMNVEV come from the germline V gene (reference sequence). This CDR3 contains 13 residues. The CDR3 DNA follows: TGTGCCAGCATTGGGGGCTCGTACACTGGAGCTTTCTTT. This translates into CASIGGSYTGAFF.

CDR3 sequence (DNA): TGTGCCAGCAGCTTAGTCGGGGACCTTAGCTCCTACGAGCAGTACTTC. Translating gives CASSLVGDLSSYEQYF. This rearrangement joins TRBV7-9 to TRBJ2-7; D is possibly TRBD1 or TRBD2 (5 bases each). Trimming shortened V by 1 base and J by 0 bases, and 13 bases separated the two germline ends. The germline V gene has CDR1 SEHNR and CDR2 FQNEAQ (reference sequence). The length of the CDR3 is 16 residues.

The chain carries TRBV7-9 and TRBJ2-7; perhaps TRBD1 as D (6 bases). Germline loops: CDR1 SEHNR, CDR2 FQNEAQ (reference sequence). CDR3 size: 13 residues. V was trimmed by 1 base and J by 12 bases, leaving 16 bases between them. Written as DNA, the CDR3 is TGTGCCAGCAGCTTAGACCTACAGGGAGCGTGGTACTTC. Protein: CASSLDLQGAWYF.

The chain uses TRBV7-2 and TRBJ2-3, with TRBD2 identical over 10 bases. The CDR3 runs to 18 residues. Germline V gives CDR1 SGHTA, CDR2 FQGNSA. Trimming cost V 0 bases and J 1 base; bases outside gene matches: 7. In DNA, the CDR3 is TGTGCCAGCAGCTTAGCCGCTTCTAGCGGGGGTCGCACAGATACGCAGTATTTT. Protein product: CASSLAASSGGRTDTQYF.

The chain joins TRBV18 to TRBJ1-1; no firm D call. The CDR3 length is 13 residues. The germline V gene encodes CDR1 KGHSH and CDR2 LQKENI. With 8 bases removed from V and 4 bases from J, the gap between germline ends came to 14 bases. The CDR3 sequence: CASGASEVTEAFF. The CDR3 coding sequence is TGTGCCAGCGGTGCTTCTGAGGTCACTGAAGCTTTCTTT.

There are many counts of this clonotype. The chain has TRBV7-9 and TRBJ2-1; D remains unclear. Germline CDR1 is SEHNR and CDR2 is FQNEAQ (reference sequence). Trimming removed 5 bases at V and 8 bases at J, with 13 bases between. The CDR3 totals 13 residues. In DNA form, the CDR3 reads TGTGCCAGCAGCCTGCTAGGGCCCGATGAGCAGTTCTTC. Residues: CASSLLGPDEQFF.

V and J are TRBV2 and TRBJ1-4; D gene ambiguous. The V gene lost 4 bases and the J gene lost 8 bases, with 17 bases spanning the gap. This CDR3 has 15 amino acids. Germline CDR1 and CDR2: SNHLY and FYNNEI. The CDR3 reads CASSARLDPGEKLFF. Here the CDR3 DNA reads TGTGCCAGCAGTGCCCGCCTAGACCCGGGCGAAAAACTGTTTTTT.

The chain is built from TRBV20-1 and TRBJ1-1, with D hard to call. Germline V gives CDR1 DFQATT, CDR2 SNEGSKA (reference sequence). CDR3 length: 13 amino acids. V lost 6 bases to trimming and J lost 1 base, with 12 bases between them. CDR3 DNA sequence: TGCAGTGCCCTGGAGGGCTCGAACACTGAAGCTTTCTTT. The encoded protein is CSALEGSNTEAFF.

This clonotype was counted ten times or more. As DNA, the CDR3 is TGTGCCAGCACTTATTCAGGGGGGTCCTACGAGCAGTACTTC. Translated, it gives CASTYSGGSYEQYF. The chain links TRBV28 to TRBJ2-7; possibly TRBD1 for D (7 bases). Germline CDR1 is MDHEN and CDR2 is SYDVKM. The V end was cut by 7 bases, the J end by 1 base, with 14 bases between. CDR3 length equals 14 residues.

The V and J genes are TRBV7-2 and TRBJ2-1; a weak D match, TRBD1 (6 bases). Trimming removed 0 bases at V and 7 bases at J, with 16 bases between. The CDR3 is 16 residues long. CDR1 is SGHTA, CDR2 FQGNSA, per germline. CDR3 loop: CASSLASGGGGNEQFF. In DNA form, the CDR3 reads TGTGCCAGCAGCTTAGCATCTGGGGGCGGTGGAAATGAGCAGTTCTTC.

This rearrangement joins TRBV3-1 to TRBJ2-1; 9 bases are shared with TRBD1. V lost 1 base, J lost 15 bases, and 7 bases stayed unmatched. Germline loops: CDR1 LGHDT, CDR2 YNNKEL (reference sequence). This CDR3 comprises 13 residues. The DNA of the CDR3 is TGTGCCAGCAGCCAAGCTTACGGGACAGGGAGGTTCTTC. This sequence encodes CASSQAYGTGRFF.

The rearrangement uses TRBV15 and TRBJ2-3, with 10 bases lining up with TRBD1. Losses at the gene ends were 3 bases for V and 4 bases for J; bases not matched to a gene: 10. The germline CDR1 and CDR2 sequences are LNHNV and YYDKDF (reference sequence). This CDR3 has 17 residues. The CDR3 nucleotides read TGTGCCACCAGCAGGTGGTTGGGACAGGGGTTTGCAGATACGCAGTATTTT. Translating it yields CATSRWLGQGFADTQYF.

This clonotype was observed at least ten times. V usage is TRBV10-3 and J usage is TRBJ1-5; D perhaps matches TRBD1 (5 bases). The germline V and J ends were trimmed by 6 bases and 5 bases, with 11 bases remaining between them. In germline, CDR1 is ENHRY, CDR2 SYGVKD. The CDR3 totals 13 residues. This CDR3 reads CAIRQGGDQPQHF. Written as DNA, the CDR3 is TGTGCCATCAGGCAGGGCGGGGATCAGCCCCAGCATTTT.

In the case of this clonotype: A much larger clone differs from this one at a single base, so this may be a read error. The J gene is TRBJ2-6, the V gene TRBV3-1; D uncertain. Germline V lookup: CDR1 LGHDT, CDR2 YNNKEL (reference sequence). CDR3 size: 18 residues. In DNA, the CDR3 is TGTGCCAGCAGCCCGTACCGTCCGAATCCTGCTGGGACCAACGTCCTGACTTTC. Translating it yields CASSPYRPNPAGTNVLTF.

CDR3 protein: CSASFPGQGGYEQYF. CDR3 in DNA: TGCAGTGCCTCTTTTCCGGGACAGGGGGGTTACGAGCAGTACTTC. The chain recombines TRBV20-1 with TRBJ2-5; 11 bases map to TRBD1. The J call is uncertain, as TRBJ2-7 better fits the DNA end. Per the germline V gene, CDR1 is DFQATT and CDR2 is SNEGSKA (reference sequence). This CDR3 contains 15 residues.

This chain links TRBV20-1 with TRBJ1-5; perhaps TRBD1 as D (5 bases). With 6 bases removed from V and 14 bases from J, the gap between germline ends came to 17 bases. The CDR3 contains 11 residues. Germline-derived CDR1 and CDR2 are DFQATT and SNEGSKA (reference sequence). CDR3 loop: CSASRDGGEHF. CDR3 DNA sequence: TGCAGTGCGAGTCGGGACGGAGGCGAGCATTTT.

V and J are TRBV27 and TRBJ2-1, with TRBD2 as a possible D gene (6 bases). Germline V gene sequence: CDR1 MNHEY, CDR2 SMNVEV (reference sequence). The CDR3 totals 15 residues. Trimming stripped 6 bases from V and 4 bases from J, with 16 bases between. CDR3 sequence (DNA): TGTGCCAGCAGCGCGTGGAGGGCGGAGTACAATGAGCAGTTCTTC. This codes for CASSAWRAEYNEQFF.

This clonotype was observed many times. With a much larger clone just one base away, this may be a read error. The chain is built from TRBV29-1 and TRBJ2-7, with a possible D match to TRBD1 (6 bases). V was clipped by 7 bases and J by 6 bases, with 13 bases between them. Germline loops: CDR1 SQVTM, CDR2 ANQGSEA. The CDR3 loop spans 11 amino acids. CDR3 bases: TGCAGCGGTCGGACAGCTCTCGAGCAGTACTTC. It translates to CSGRTALEQYF.

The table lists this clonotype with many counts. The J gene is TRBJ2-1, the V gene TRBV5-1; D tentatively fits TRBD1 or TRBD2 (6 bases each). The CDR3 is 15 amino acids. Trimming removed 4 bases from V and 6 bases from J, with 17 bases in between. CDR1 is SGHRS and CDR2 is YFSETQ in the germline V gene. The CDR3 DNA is TGCGCCAGCAGCCCGGTAGTAGGGGGGCCCAATGAGCAGTTCTTC. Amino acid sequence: CASSPVVGGPNEQFF.

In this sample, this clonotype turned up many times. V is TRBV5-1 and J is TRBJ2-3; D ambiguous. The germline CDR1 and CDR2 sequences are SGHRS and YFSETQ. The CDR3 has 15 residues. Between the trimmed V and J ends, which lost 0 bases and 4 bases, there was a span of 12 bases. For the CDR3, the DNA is TGCGCCAGCAGCTTGGGACTTGCCATGGCAGATACGCAGTATTTT. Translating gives CASSLGLAMADTQYF.

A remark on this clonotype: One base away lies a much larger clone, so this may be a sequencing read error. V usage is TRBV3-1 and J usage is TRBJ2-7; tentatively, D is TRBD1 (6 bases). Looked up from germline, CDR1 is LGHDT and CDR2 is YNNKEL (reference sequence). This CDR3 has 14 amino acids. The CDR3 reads CASSRDTQGYERYF. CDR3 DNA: TGTGCCAGCAGCCGAGATACACAGGGTTACGAGCGGTACTTC.

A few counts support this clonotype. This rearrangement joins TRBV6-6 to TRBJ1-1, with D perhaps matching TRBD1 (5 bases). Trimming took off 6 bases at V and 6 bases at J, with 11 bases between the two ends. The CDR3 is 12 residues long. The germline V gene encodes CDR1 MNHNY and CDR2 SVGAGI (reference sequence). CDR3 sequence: CASSPRVPEAFF. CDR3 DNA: TGTGCCAGCAGCCCCAGGGTGCCTGAAGCTTTCTTT.

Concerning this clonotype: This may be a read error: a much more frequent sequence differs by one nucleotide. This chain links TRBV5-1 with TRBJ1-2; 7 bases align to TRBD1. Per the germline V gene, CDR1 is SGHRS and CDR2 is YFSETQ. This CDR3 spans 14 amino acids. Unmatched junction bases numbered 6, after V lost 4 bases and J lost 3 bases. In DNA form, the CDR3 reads TGCGCCAGCAGCCCGGGACAGAGTGACTATGGCTACACCTTC. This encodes CASSPGQSDYGYTF.

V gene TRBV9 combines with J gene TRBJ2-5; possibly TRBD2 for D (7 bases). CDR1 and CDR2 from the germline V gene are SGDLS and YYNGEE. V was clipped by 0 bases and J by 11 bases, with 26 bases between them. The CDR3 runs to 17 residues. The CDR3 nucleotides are TGTGCCAGCAGCGTAGCTGTGGGGGGGGCATATCTGGATGAGCAGTACTTC. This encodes CASSVAVGGAYLDEQYF.